Below, 30 T cell receptor beta chains from the same sample are listed, as sequenced in a study of T-cell reconstitution after alpha-beta-depleted transplantation in children. Preparing the TCRbeta library involved the use of unique molecular identifiers. MiXCR, applied by TCRdb to the PCR reads, yields one record per CDR3 protein. Of about half a million distinct CDR3 sequences in the sample, roughly an eighth were seen once. The material sequenced was PBMCs from the stem cell graft donor, taken from the stem cell graft. These receptors were collected from a human donor who donated a stem cell graft to a child with combined immunodeficiency.

In this sample, this clonotype turned up a few times. V gene TRBV27 combines with J gene TRBJ1-6, with 9 bases identical to TRBD1. The CDR3 has 14 residues. Germline V gives CDR1 MNHEY, CDR2 SMNVEV (reference sequence). Unmatched junction bases numbered 5, after V lost 6 bases and J lost 8 bases. For the CDR3, the DNA is TGTGCCAGCAGAAGACAGGGGGAGTATTCACCCCTCCACTTT. This sequence encodes CASRRQGEYSPLHF.

This clonotype has ten or more counts. V usage is TRBV12-3 or TRBV12-4 and J usage is TRBJ2-1; D call uncertain. The CDR3 runs to 11 residues. Trimming cost V 6 bases and J 9 bases, with 9 bases left between them. CDR3 DNA: TGTGCCAGCAGCCCGGGTAGTGAGCAGTTCTTC. Translation: CASSPGSEQFF.

The chain combines TRBV4-3 with TRBJ1-5; 7 bases fit TRBD1. Germline V CDR1 and CDR2: LGHNA, YSLEER. The CDR3 spans 18 residues. J lost 0 bases, V lost 4 bases, and 12 bases had no gene match. CDR3 nucleotides: TGCGCCAGCAGCCCCCGGGACAGCAAACCCTATAGCAATCAGCCCCAGCATTTT. Encoded protein: CASSPRDSKPYSNQPQHF.

This chain uses TRBV27 with TRBJ2-7; 9 bases match TRBD2. The CDR3 is 12 amino acids. Germline lookup yields CDR1 MNHEY and CDR2 SMNVEV (reference sequence). The trim removed 7 bases at V and 7 bases at J, leaving 5 bases unmatched. The CDR3 DNA is TGTGCCAGCAAGGCGGGGGGGCAGGAGCAGTACTTC. Translating it yields CASKAGGQEQYF.

This clonotype occurred a few times. V gene TRBV4-1 combines with J gene TRBJ2-7; 11 nucleotides line up with TRBD1. Germline loops: CDR1 MGHRA, CDR2 YSYEKL. V trimming: 0 bases; J trimming: 3 bases; junction bases outside the gene matches: 4. The CDR3 length is 16 residues. CDR3 coding DNA: TGCGCCAGCAGCCAAGATAAGGGACAGGGGGACTACGAGCAGTACTTC. Encoded protein: CASSQDKGQGDYEQYF.

This clonotype was found a few times. The chain joins TRBV18 to TRBJ2-5; D unclear. The CDR3 is 15 residues long. V was shortened by 0 bases and J by 2 bases, with 10 bases between the two germline ends. Germline-derived CDR1 and CDR2 are KGHSH and LQKENI. CDR3: CASSPPVIPQETQYF. As DNA, the CDR3 is TGTGCCAGCTCACCACCGGTCATACCACAAGAGACCCAGTACTTC.

There are many counts of this clonotype. The gene calls are TRBV7-9 and TRBJ2-2; the D gene could be TRBD1 or TRBD2 (5 bases each). Germline assignment: CDR1 SEHNR and CDR2 FQNEAQ (reference sequence). Deletions cut 6 bases from V and 8 bases from J, with 13 bases between. The CDR3 loop spans 13 amino acids. The CDR3, as DNA: TGTGCCAGCAGACGGGACCTTTCTGGGGAGCTGTTTTTT. Its translation is CASRRDLSGELFF.

In its sample, this clonotype was seen many times. The chain recombines TRBV29-1 with TRBJ2-4; 13 bases agree with TRBD2. This CDR3 region has 18 residues. Germline V gene lookup returns CDR1 SQVTM and CDR2 ANQGSEA. V lost 6 bases, J lost 0 bases, and 11 bases stayed unmatched. The CDR3 protein is CSVDAGTSGTGAKNIQYF. CDR3 DNA sequence: TGCAGCGTGGACGCCGGGACTAGCGGGACTGGAGCCAAAAACATTCAGTACTTC. The full variable domain, rest sourced from reference TRBV29-1 and TRBJ2-4, is SAVISQKPSRDICQRGTSLTIQCQVDSQVTMMFWYRQQPGQSLTLIATANQGSEATYESGFVIDKFPISRPNLTFSTLTVSNMSPEDSSIYLCSVDAGTSGTGAKNIQYFGAGTRLSVL.

This clonotype was seen a handful of times. DNA of the CDR3: TGCGCCAGCAGCCAAGATTATGCGGAGACCCAGTACTTC. Translated: CASSQDYAETQYF. The chain recombines TRBV4-3 with TRBJ2-5; no firm D call. Trimming removed 0 bases from V and 5 bases from J, with 7 bases in between. The CDR3 runs 13 residues. Per the germline V gene, CDR1 is LGHNA and CDR2 is YSLEER.

The V and J genes are TRBV5-1 and TRBJ2-7; no clear D. V was shortened by 4 bases and J by 1 base, with 18 bases between the two germline ends. Germline CDR1 and CDR2: SGHRS and YFSETQ. This CDR3 spans 16 amino acids. The DNA of the CDR3 is TGCGCCAGCAGCCCAAGGGTGACCAGCAGTTCCTACGAGCAGTACTTC. Amino acid sequence: CASSPRVTSSSYEQYF.

This clonotype was detected ten times or more. The chain combines TRBV7-3 with TRBJ2-7; 7 bases align to TRBD1. CDR1 SGHTA and CDR2 FQGTGA come from the germline V gene. Losses at the gene ends were 4 bases for V and 2 bases for J; bases not matched to a gene: 14. This CDR3 contains 17 residues. CDR3 sequence: CASSSGTDPSSTYEQYF. The CDR3 coding sequence is TGTGCCAGCAGCTCCGGGACAGACCCATCCTCTACCTACGAGCAGTACTTC.

The chain recombines TRBV7-8 with TRBJ2-1; 8 bases map to TRBD1. The CDR3 consists of 15 residues. Trimming removed 3 bases from V and 8 bases from J; junction bases left unmatched: 9. Germline V gene sequence: CDR1 SGHVS, CDR2 FQNEAQ. Here the CDR3 DNA reads TGTGCCAGCAGCTTCTCCGGGACAGGTGGGGATGAGCAGTTCTTC. Translation: CASSFSGTGGDEQFF.

This clonotype was found many times. The J gene is TRBJ2-3, the V gene TRBV29-1, with D unclear. This CDR3 has 11 amino acids. With 4 bases removed from V and 11 bases from J, the gap between germline ends came to 13 bases. Germline V CDR1 and CDR2: SQVTM, ANQGSEA. The CDR3 DNA follows: TGCAGCGTTGCGTTTGGCAGCAGGCAGTATTTT. This gives the protein CSVAFGSRQYF.

At least ten counts were recorded for this clonotype. The junction shows a germline mismatch at one end, possibly a read error. CDR3 nucleotide sequence: TGTGCCAGCAGTTTAAGGACCCAAGAGACCCAGTACTTC. The encoded protein is CASSLRTQETQYF. J is TRBJ2-5 and V is TRBV5-1; D call uncertain. Germline V gene lookup returns CDR1 SGHRS and CDR2 YFSETQ. The CDR3 covers 13 residues.

This clonotype was counted at least ten times. The chain is built from TRBV5-1 and TRBJ2-7; D possibly uses TRBD1 or TRBD2 (5 bases each). Trimming shortened V by 1 base and J by 2 bases, and 13 bases separated the two germline ends. The CDR3 runs to 15 residues. CDR1 and CDR2 from the germline V gene are SGHRS and YFSETQ. This chain's CDR3 is CASSLFQGPAYEQYF. CDR3 nucleotide sequence: TGCGCCAGCAGCTTGTTCCAGGGACCTGCCTACGAGCAGTACTTC.

This clonotype came up many times. This chain joins TRBV29-1 and TRBJ2-1; D may match TRBD1 or TRBD2 (6 bases each). V was clipped by 8 bases and J by 9 bases, with 17 bases between them. This CDR3 spans 12 amino acids. The germline CDR1 and CDR2 sequences are SQVTM and ANQGSEA. The CDR3 sequence: CSLKVGGVEQFF. CDR3 DNA: TGCAGCCTCAAAGTCGGGGGCGTTGAGCAGTTCTTC.

The CDR3 DNA reads as TGCGCCAGCAGCTTTACAGGGACGTTTAACTATGGCTACACCTTC. Translated, it gives CASSFTGTFNYGYTF. The chain has TRBV5-1 and TRBJ1-2; a possible D gene is TRBD1 (6 bases). Trimming pared 2 bases from V and 1 base from J, leaving 12 bases between. Germline CDR1 and CDR2: SGHRS and YFSETQ. This CDR3 is built from 15 residues.

This clonotype was observed a handful of times. This chain connects TRBV12-3 or TRBV12-4 to TRBJ2-5; D gene ambiguous. The CDR3 extends over 12 amino acids. The germline V and J ends were trimmed by 6 bases and 1 base, with 6 bases remaining between them. DNA of the CDR3: TGTGCCAGCAGACTTAGCCAAGAGACCCAGTACTTC. It codes for CASRLSQETQYF.

This clonotype has a handful of counts. The chain employs TRBV5-4 and TRBJ2-7, with 7 bases matching TRBD1. CDR3 length: 16 amino acids. The ends lost 3 bases at V and 2 bases at J; junction bases unmatched: 11. Germline CDR1 reads SGHNT; CDR2 reads YYREEE (reference sequence). The CDR3 loop is CASSSFPGTVAYEQYF. CDR3 nucleotide sequence: TGTGCCAGCAGCTCTTTCCCCGGGACAGTTGCCTACGAGCAGTACTTC.

In its sample, this clonotype was seen many times. V gene TRBV29-1 combines with J gene TRBJ2-5; possibly TRBD1 for D (6 bases). The germline gives CDR1 SQVTM, CDR2 ANQGSEA. There are 12 residues in the CDR3. The germline V and J ends were trimmed by 7 bases and 3 bases, with 12 bases remaining between them. CDR3 nucleotide sequence: TGCAGCGACAGGGTAGCCGAAGAGACCCAGTACTTC. Amino acid sequence: CSDRVAEETQYF.

V usage is TRBV12-3 or TRBV12-4 and J usage is TRBJ2-3; 12 bases agree with TRBD2. The CDR3 has 15 residues. The V gene end was trimmed by 7 bases and the J gene end by 4 bases; junction bases not matched to a gene: 6. The CDR3 DNA reads TGTGCCAGCACTCCGACTAGCGGGGGATCAGATACGCAGTATTTT. Translation: CASTPTSGGSDTQYF.

The chain is built from TRBV12-3 or TRBV12-4 and TRBJ2-1; D not certain. V lost 3 bases to trimming and J lost 8 bases, with 8 bases between them. The CDR3 loop spans 12 amino acids. CDR3 loop: CASSFSLDEQFF. The CDR3, as DNA: TGTGCCAGCAGTTTTAGCTTAGATGAGCAGTTCTTC.

This clonotype appeared a few times. The chain links TRBV5-1 to TRBJ1-1, with TRBD1 matching 11 bases. CDR3 length: 17 amino acids. The germline V gene has CDR1 SGHRS and CDR2 YFSETQ. V trimming: 2 bases; J trimming: 4 bases; junction bases outside the gene matches: 10. DNA of the CDR3: TGCGCCAGCAGCTTAGAAGGACAGGGGGCGCGGGGCACTGAAGCTTTCTTT. Translation gives CASSLEGQGARGTEAFF.

This chain links TRBV24-1 with TRBJ2-5, with a tentative D call TRBD1 (6 bases). Looked up from germline, CDR1 is KGHDR and CDR2 is SFDVKD. This CDR3 is 17 amino acids long. V lost 5 bases, J lost 4 bases, and 22 bases lay in between. CDR3 protein: CATSAGGRGLGRETQYF. The CDR3 DNA reads as TGTGCCACCAGTGCCGGTGGCAGGGGATTGGGGCGAGAGACCCAGTACTTC.

This clonotype was seen more than once but under ten times. V is TRBV24-1 and J is TRBJ1-2; D not resolved. Per the germline V gene, CDR1 is KGHDR and CDR2 is SFDVKD. The V gene lost 0 bases and the J gene lost 3 bases, with 7 bases spanning the gap. The CDR3 loop spans 14 amino acids. The CDR3 region has the DNA TGTGCCACCAGTGATTTGGGACGATACTATGGCTACACCTTC. This sequence encodes CATSDLGRYYGYTF.

Many counts were recorded for this clonotype. The V and J genes are TRBV7-2 and TRBJ2-5; 8 bases are a match to TRBD2. Trimming took 1 base from V and 2 from J; bases not matched to a gene: 9. CDR3 length: 17 amino acids. CDR1 and CDR2 (germline): SGHTA, FQGNSA. CDR3 nucleotides: TGTGCCAGCAGCTTAGGAGCGGGAGTTGTGAGTCAAGAGACCCAGTACTTC. Its protein is CASSLGAGVVSQETQYF.

The rearrangement uses TRBV5-8 and TRBJ2-7; D is possibly TRBD1 (6 bases). CDR1 is SGHTS, CDR2 YDEGEE, per germline. V was trimmed by 6 bases and J by 1 base, leaving 17 bases between them. The CDR3 totals 15 residues. CDR3 nucleotide sequence: TGTGCCAGCAACCCTCTGCGAAGGGGGTCCTACGAGCAGTACTTC. Translation: CASNPLRRGSYEQYF.

This clonotype has more than one count but fewer than ten. V and J are TRBV29-1 and TRBJ2-7, with D tentatively TRBD2 (6 bases). This CDR3 region has 12 residues. Germline V gives CDR1 SQVTM, CDR2 ANQGSEA. V shed 6 bases and J shed 2 bases, with 11 bases lying between them. The CDR3 sequence: CSVRGTAYEQYF. In nucleotides, the CDR3 is TGCAGCGTCCGCGGGACGGCCTACGAGCAGTACTTC.

This clonotype turned up a few times. The rearrangement links TRBV7-2 to TRBJ2-1, with 8 bases lining up with TRBD1. The CDR3 is made up of 15 amino acids. CDR1 and CDR2 from the germline V gene are SGHTA and FQGNSA. With 5 bases clipped from V and 5 bases from J, the junction kept 8 bases outside the gene matches. CDR3 sequence (DNA): TGTGCCAGCAGCCCTCCAGGGGGCGTCCACAATGAGCAGTTCTTC. This gives the protein CASSPPGGVHNEQFF.

V is TRBV29-1 and J is TRBJ2-4, with 10 bases aligning to TRBD1. The junction had 3 bases not matched to a gene; V was cut back by 5 bases and J by 8 bases. The CDR3 length is 12 residues. Germline lookup yields CDR1 SQVTM and CDR2 ANQGSEA. CDR3 residues: CSVRQGAHIQYF. CDR3 coding DNA: TGCAGCGTTCGACAGGGGGCGCACATTCAGTACTTC.